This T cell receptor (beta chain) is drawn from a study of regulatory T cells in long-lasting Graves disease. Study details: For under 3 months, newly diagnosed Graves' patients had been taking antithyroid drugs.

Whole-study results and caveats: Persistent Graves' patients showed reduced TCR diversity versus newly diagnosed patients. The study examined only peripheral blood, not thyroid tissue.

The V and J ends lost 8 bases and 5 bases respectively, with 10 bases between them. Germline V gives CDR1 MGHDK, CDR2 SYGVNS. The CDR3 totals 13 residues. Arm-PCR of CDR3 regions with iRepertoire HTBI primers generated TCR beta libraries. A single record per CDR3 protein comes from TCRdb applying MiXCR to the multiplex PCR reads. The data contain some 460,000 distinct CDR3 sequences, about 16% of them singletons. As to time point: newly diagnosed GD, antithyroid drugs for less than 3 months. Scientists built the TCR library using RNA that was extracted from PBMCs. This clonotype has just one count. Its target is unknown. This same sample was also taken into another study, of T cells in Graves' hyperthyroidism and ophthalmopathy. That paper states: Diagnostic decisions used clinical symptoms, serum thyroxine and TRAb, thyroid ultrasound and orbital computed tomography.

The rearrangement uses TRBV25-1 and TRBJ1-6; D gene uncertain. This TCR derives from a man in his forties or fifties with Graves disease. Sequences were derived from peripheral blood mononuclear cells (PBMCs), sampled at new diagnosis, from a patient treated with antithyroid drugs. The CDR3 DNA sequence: TGTGCCAGCGCTGACATTGATAATTCACCCCTCCACTTT. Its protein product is CASADIDNSPLHF.